Shown below are 13 T cell receptor beta chains from a single sample sequenced in a study of radiotherapy plus CTLA-4 blockade in lung cancer. Using immunoSEQ multiplex PCR, the repertoire was profiled, and TCRdb retains in-frame clones only, with some absent. This table has tens of thousands of clones, around 81% appearing once. Sample: peripheral blood, taken from a patient treated with radiotherapy plus ipilimumab. These receptors were obtained from a human donor with non-small cell lung cancer who had a partial response to radiotherapy plus ipilimumab. Some clones in this sample may be carry-over from other donors' samples.

In this sample, this clone turned up once. The rearrangement joins TRBV25-1 to TRBJ1-1; D is perhaps TRBD1 (6 bases). The CDR3 loop spans 15 amino acids. Trimming pared 4 bases from V and 0 bases from J, leaving 12 bases between. Germline-derived CDR1 and CDR2 are MGHDK and SYGVNS. This CDR3 is CASSGGGGLNTEAFF. The CDR3 DNA is TGTGCCAGCAGTGGAGGGGGTGGTCTGAACACTGAAGCTTTCTTT.

The chain uses TRBV5-1 and TRBJ2-3, with 9 bases that match TRBD1. CDR1 SGHRS and CDR2 YFSETQ come from the germline V gene. V lost 6 bases, J lost 5 bases, and 7 bases stayed unmatched. The CDR3 is 14 residues long. CDR3 residues: CASNPGTGKDTQYF. In DNA form, the CDR3 reads TGCGCCAGCAACCCCGGGACAGGGAAAGATACGCAGTATTTT.

This chain links TRBV2 with TRBJ1-6, with 8 bases aligning to TRBD1. This CDR3 has 18 residues. The germline gives CDR1 SNHLY, CDR2 FYNNEI. V shed 8 bases and J 0 bases; nucleotides not matched to a gene: 12. The CDR3 sequence is CASGIEDRGSSYNSPLHF. DNA for the CDR3: TGTGCCAGCGGAATTGAAGACAGGGGCAGCTCCTATAATTCACCCCTCCACTTT.

The table lists this clone with a few counts. The chain couples TRBV7-3 to TRBJ2-3, with 8 bases fitting TRBD2. V was clipped by 0 bases and J by 0 bases; unmatched bases: 8. This CDR3 contains 18 residues. Germline-derived CDR1 and CDR2 are SGHTA and FQGTGA. CDR3 coding DNA: TGTGCCAGCAGCTTAACAGCCAGCGGGGGATCTAGCACAGATACGCAGTATTTT. Translating it yields CASSLTASGGSSTDTQYF.

This chain uses TRBV7-2 with TRBJ1-2; a possible D gene is TRBD1 (5 bases). Trimming cost V 1 base and J 8 bases, with 14 bases left between them. CDR1 is SGHTA and CDR2 is FQGNSA in the germline V gene. The CDR3 loop spans 14 amino acids. CDR3 sequence (DNA): TGTGCCAGCAGCTTAGTGGGGCTTTGGTACGGCTACACCTTC. Its translation: CASSLVGLWYGYTF.

This clone was seen once. The chain uses TRBV10-3 and TRBJ2-1, with D possibly being TRBD2 (6 bases). The length of the CDR3 is 16 residues. The germline CDR1 and CDR2 sequences are ENHRY and SYGVKD. With 10 bases removed from V and 6 bases from J, the gap between germline ends came to 25 bases. As DNA, the CDR3 is TGTGCCACTTCTTCACCGGAACTGCGTAGCGGCAATGAGCAGTTCTTC. Protein product: CATSSPELRSGNEQFF.

DNA of the CDR3: TGTGCCAGCAGTTACCCGACTGCATCCTACGAGCAGTACTTC. Its translation is CASSYPTASYEQYF. J is TRBJ2-7 and V is TRBV6-5; no reliable D call. This CDR3 spans 14 amino acids. The germline V and J ends were trimmed by 2 bases and 1 base, with 9 bases remaining between them. The V gene's germline CDR1 is MNHEY and CDR2 SVGAGI.

This clone was counted a few times. This chain connects TRBV19 to TRBJ2-5; D gene unclear. Trimming shortened V by 5 bases and J by 5 bases, and 6 bases separated the two germline ends. In germline, CDR1 is LNHDA, CDR2 SQIVND (reference sequence). The length of the CDR3 is 11 residues. The DNA for the CDR3 is TGTGCCAGTAGTCCCGGGGAGACCCAGTACTTC. It specifies CASSPGETQYF. The whole variable domain, filled in from reference TRBV19 and TRBJ2-5, reads DGGITQSPKYLFRKEGQNVTLSCEQNLNHDAMYWYRQDPGQGLRLIYYSQIVNDFQKGDIAEGYSVSREKKESFPLTVTSAQKNPTAFYLCASSPGETQYFGPGTRLLVL.

This clone was counted only a few times. J is TRBJ2-6 and V is TRBV2; D gene ambiguous. This CDR3 spans 15 amino acids. V was trimmed by 4 bases and J by 1 base, leaving 8 bases between them. In germline, CDR1 is SNHLY, CDR2 FYNNEI. The CDR3 nucleotides are TGTGCCAGCAGTGGAGTAGCTTCTGGGGCCAACGTCCTGACTTTC. Its protein product is CASSGVASGANVLTF.

CDR3 sequence reads: CASSVTANTGELFF. In DNA, the CDR3 is TGTGCCAGCAGCGTGACAGCGAACACCGGGGAGCTGTTTTTT. The chain joins TRBV7-3 to TRBJ2-2; maybe TRBD1 (5 bases). This CDR3 is 14 amino acids long. The V end lost 5 bases, the J end lost 0 bases, and 7 bases lay between the germline ends. Germline V CDR1 and CDR2: SGHTA, FQGTGA.

This chain connects TRBV7-3 to TRBJ2-1; 9 nucleotides agree with TRBD1. The CDR3 loop spans 15 amino acids. The trim removed 5 bases at V and 5 bases at J, leaving 7 bases unmatched. Per germline, CDR1 SGHTA and CDR2 FQGTGA. In DNA, the CDR3 is TGTGCCAGCAGCCCTACAGGGGGCGTCGACAATGAGCAGTTCTTC. Its protein is CASSPTGGVDNEQFF.

The V and J genes are TRBV7-7 and TRBJ2-3, with D possibly being TRBD1 (6 bases). Trimming cost V 5 bases and J 2 bases, with 8 bases left between them. The CDR3 runs to 13 residues. Germline lookup yields CDR1 SSHAT and CDR2 FNYEAQ (reference sequence). The CDR3 loop reads CASSTGITDTQYF. CDR3 nucleotide sequence: TGTGCCAGCAGCACAGGGATCACAGATACGCAGTATTTT.

The V and J genes are TRBV6-1 and TRBJ2-5; D unclear. V dropped 2 bases and J dropped 6 bases, with 19 bases sitting between them. The germline gives CDR1 MNHNS, CDR2 SASEGT. The CDR3 totals 16 residues. The CDR3 here is CASSEMWLVLKQTQYF. The CDR3 bases are TGTGCCAGCAGTGAAATGTGGCTAGTTTTGAAGCAGACCCAGTACTTC.